This TCR beta chain was obtained from a study of T cells in Graves' hyperthyroidism and ophthalmopathy. Amplification of TCR beta CDR3 regions used RNA as the template. HTBI primers were employed in a first-round RT-PCR of the TCR CDR3. Using its own MiXCR run on the multiplex PCR reads, TCRdb lists one record per CDR3 protein. The sample holds 400,000 to 500,000 distinct CDR3 sequences, approximately 14% seen once. The germline V gene has CDR1 KGHDR and CDR2 SFDVKD. This CDR3 comprises 15 residues. Losses at the gene ends were 3 bases for V and 3 bases for J; bases not matched to a gene: 7. This clonotype was seen at least ten times.

The V call is TRBV24-1, the J call TRBJ2-7; 7 bases match TRBD2. Sample: blood. This TCR was sampled from a woman aged 18-29 years with Graves' hyperthyroidism. The DNA of the CDR3 is TGTGCCACCAGTGATGAGCGGGGCAAGCACTACGAGCAGTACTTC. Translation gives CATSDERGKHYEQYF.